Each of the 8 T cell receptor beta chains below was sequenced from the same sample in a study of technical replicates of blood from several donors. TCRdb's copy holds only in-frame clones and misses some; the assay was immunoSEQ multiplex PCR. The table shows more than 75,000 clones, with just under 95% occurring only once. The sequenced sample consisted of T cells isolated from PBMCs. The receptor source for this set is a human donor in good health.

CDR3 nucleotides: TGTGCCGGAGCGGGGACGGCAGGAAACACCATATATTTT. Its translation is CAGAGTAGNTIYF. This chain uses TRBV11-2 with TRBJ1-3; D possibly corresponds to TRBD1 (5 bases). The CDR3 spans 13 residues. Germline V gene lookup returns CDR1 SGHAT and CDR2 FQNNGV. V was pared by 11 bases and J by 4 bases, with 15 bases between.

In its sample, this clone was seen once. CDR3 nucleotide sequence: TGTGCCAGCAGCTTAAGCGGACAGAGCTCCTATAATTCACCCCTCCACTTT. It encodes CASSLSGQSSYNSPLHF. This chain joins TRBV7-9 and TRBJ1-6; D possibly corresponds to TRBD1 (6 bases). Deletions cut 2 bases from V and 0 bases from J, with 11 bases between. CDR1 is SEHNR, CDR2 FQNEAQ, per germline (reference sequence). The CDR3 consists of 17 residues.

Note on this clone: Its ends do not fully match the called genes, so a read error is possible. The chain has TRBV7-9 and TRBJ1-2; D might be TRBD1 (5 bases). Germline V gives CDR1 SEHNR, CDR2 FQNEAQ (reference sequence). The CDR3 runs to 14 residues. CDR3: CASSLATATYGYTF. CDR3 in DNA: TGTGCCAGCAGCCTAGCGACAGCCACCTATGGCTACACCTTC.

The rearrangement joins TRBV6-6 to TRBJ2-3, with 7 bases matching TRBD1. This CDR3 has 15 residues. The trim removed 0 bases at V and 4 bases at J, leaving 4 bases unmatched. Germline values: CDR1 MNHNY, CDR2 SVGAGI (reference sequence). The CDR3 DNA follows: TGTGCCAGCAGTTACTCCCGACAGGGCGCAGATACGCAGTATTTT. Residues: CASSYSRQGADTQYF.

This chain links TRBV5-4 with TRBJ2-5; the match to TRBD2 covers 12 bases. This CDR3 has 17 amino acids. Trimming at V came to 0 bases and at J to 6 bases, leaving 9 bases not matched to a gene. Germline values: CDR1 SGHNT, CDR2 YYREEE (reference sequence). The CDR3 coding sequence is TGTGCCAGCAGCTTGGCCTTGCTAGCGGGGGGGCCCAAGACCCAGTACTTC. Translating it yields CASSLALLAGGPKTQYF.

This clone was recorded only once. The chain carries TRBV28 and TRBJ2-7; 12 bases are shared with TRBD2. CDR1 and CDR2 (germline): MDHEN, SYDVKM. CDR3 length equals 15 residues. Trimming cost V 7 bases and J 2 bases; bases outside gene matches: 6. CDR3 sequence reads: CASKELAGGAYEQYF. For the CDR3, the DNA is TGTGCCAGCAAAGAACTAGCGGGAGGCGCCTACGAGCAGTACTTC.

The gene calls are TRBV10-3 and TRBJ1-2; D might be TRBD1 (6 bases). Germline CDR1 ENHRY, CDR2 SYGVKD. This CDR3 has 13 amino acids. V dropped 7 bases and J dropped 2 bases, with 11 bases sitting between them. CDR3 sequence (DNA): TGTGCCATCACCCTAACAGGGAACTATGGCTACACCTTC. Its protein is CAITLTGNYGYTF.

V and J are TRBV7-9 and TRBJ1-1; D unresolved. Germline CDR1 SEHNR, CDR2 FQNEAQ (reference sequence). Trimming cost V 4 bases and J 3 bases, with 12 bases left between them. CDR3 size: 14 residues. The DNA of the CDR3 is TGTGCCAGCAGCTCCCGCGGGGTGGACACTGAAGCTTTCTTT. This gives the protein CASSSRGVDTEAFF. Full variable domain (remainder filled in from reference TRBV7-9 and TRBJ1-1): DTGVSQNPRHKITKRGQNVTFRCDPISEHNRLYWYRQTLGQGPEFLTYFQNEAQLEKSRLLSDRFSAERPKGSFSTLEIQRTEQGDSAMYLCASSSRGVDTEAFFGQGTRLTVV.